The entry below describes one TCR beta chain. Study processing details: Reference gene primers were amplified, and this amplification served to estimate nucleated cell counts. The data were produced by immunoSEQ multiplex PCR, yet TCRdb's version contains in-frame clones alone and is incomplete. V, J and clone size reflect that table, while D and trimming were determined from the DNA. The sample has about 220,000 clones; 85% to 90% are singletons. The data belong to a study of blood T cell repertoires in COVID-19. Overall study context: Material from acute and convalescent COVID-19 was sourced from the United States, Italy and Spain. Nucleic acid was either cDNA or gDNA, and it came from T cells, B-cell-depleted T cells, or PBMCs.

Clinical history reported by participants formed the basis on which cohorts were assigned. CDR1 is MDHEN and CDR2 is SYDVKM in the germline V gene. The CDR3 length is 14 residues. After removal of 2 bases from V and 8 bases from J, the junction contained 6 bases not matched to a gene. This TCR was recovered from a woman younger than 30 in a cohort exposed to, infected with or recovered from COVID-19 (not recorded which). The chain employs TRBV28 and TRBJ2-1; 7 nucleotides line up with TRBD1. Material: PBMCs or T cells enriched from blood (not recorded which). CDR3 in amino acids: CASSLTGVGDEQFF. The CDR3 DNA reads TGTGCCAGCAGTTTAACAGGGGTTGGCGATGAGCAGTTCTTC. The variable domain in full, completed from reference TRBV28 and TRBJ2-1, reads DVKVTQSSRYLVKRTGEKVFLECVQDMDHENMFWYRQDPGLGLRLIYFSYDVKMKEKGDIPEGYSVSREKKERFSLILESASTNQTSMYLCASSLTGVGDEQFFGPGTRLTVL.